This entry describes one TCR beta chain. This entry belongs to a study of early T cells in non-severe SARS-CoV-2 infection. Via MiXCR, TCRdb re-called the 5' RACE reads, giving one row per CDR3 protein. This table holds 98,000 or so distinct CDR3 sequences, 9% to 14% found once. Per the germline V gene, CDR1 is LGHNT and CDR2 is FRNRAP. The CDR3 contains 14 residues. Between the trimmed V and J ends, which lost 5 bases and 2 bases, there was a span of 12 bases. The clonotype was recovered from an adult who was a healthcare worker with PCR-confirmed SARS-CoV-2 infection or an uninfected control (not recorded which). Sequencing was performed on whole blood. This chain links TRBV12-5 with TRBJ1-1, with a possible D match to TRBD1 (5 bases). CDR3 sequence reads: CASGPREGNTEAFF. The CDR3 DNA sequence: TGTGCTAGTGGTCCCAGGGAGGGTAACACTGAAGCTTTCTTT.